This TCR beta chain was captured by sequencing in a study of cytomegalovirus exposure and HLA in healthy donors listed by TCRdb under 2017. Background on the whole study: An earlier analysis of about 560 of the donors reported approximately 260 Gb of sequence data and about 120 million unique TCR beta sequences obtained from around 180 million T cells. Using immunosequencing, the study profiled T cell repertoires from around 670 subjects and related those repertoires to cytomegalovirus serostatus. The genetic ancestry cluster associated with self-reported Caucasian donors included around 76% of the 398 genotyped donors. High-throughput TCR immunosequencing, statistical association of individual TCRs with disease status, and machine learning were combined to predict cytomegalovirus infection status. Donor age, sex, ethnicity and CMV serostatus were collected together with the repertoire data. A later genetic analysis used genome-wide SNP genotypes for about 60% of the 666 donors, treating that subset as a discovery cohort. Rather than drawing on any new phenotypic data, the later analysis identified candidate immune exposures from TCR beta sequences and the way those sequences occurred across donors. In an earlier analysis of about 590 of the donors, high-throughput TCR beta sequencing was used to judge whether each TCR beta V gene segment behaved as functional or pseudogenic. About 300 gigabases of sequencing data and around 90 million unique TCR sequences made up an early release that covered 500 to 700 HLA-typed donors. Among several hundred genotyped donors of the cohort, an average of roughly 230,000 unique TCR beta nucleotide sequences was sequenced per donor, of which about 19% were non-productive. Both class I and class II loci were covered by HLA typing, at four-digit resolution. A separate validation cohort of 100 to 150 different subjects was used in addition to the approximately 610-subject first cohort. All discovery cohort repertoires had been generated using a single sequencing platform. The aim of the study was to test whether cataloging public T cell receptors could identify signatures of past pathogen exposure. Typing coverage differed by locus: A, B, C, DRB1 and DQB1 were typed in roughly 629-630 donors, DQA1 in approximately 520, DPA1 in some 610, and DPB1 in 472. In a later analysis, previously published TCR beta repertoires from fewer than 750 donors were re-analyzed and high-resolution HLA genotyping was added so that TCR occurrence patterns could be studied. Because of strong linkage in the cohort, four or five DR-DQ haplotypes were treated as single units for association and clustering. Overall results and qualifications from the work: For the cohort, immune exposure information was limited to CMV serostatus. V-gene and J-gene trimming of TCR beta chains was associated with a missense DCLRE1C variant in a later genetic analysis, and the association was replicated in an independent cohort. Because counts were too low, about 18 rarely observed V segments, including chromosome 9 orphons, were excluded from the earlier analysis of under 650 of the donors. When HLA alleles, especially DR and DQ, strongly co-occurred, TCR associations were difficult to assign to individual alleles. An earlier analysis of around 540 of the donors showed that most TCR beta V segments appeared in productive rearrangements either about 90% or about 30% of the time, which broadly matched IMGT annotations. A few of the identified cytomegalovirus-associated TCR beta chains were confirmed in vitro to be specific for cytomegalovirus antigens. A later analysis found that HLA-associated TCR beta chains were more clonally expanded and had lower generation probabilities than equally common non-associated chains. In a later analysis, TCR association rates were found to vary across HLA loci, with the most associated TCRs seen for DRB1 alleles and the fewest for HLA-C alleles. Because the 87-base-pair reads could not distinguish some IMGT-functional V segments, including TRBV6-2 and TRBV6-3, those segments were excluded. The study gave a list of 150 to 200 TCR beta chains associated with cytomegalovirus. It was suggested by the authors that the approach could potentially be generalized to other disease states and immunological phenotypes. According to a later genetic analysis, donors in an Asian-associated ancestry cluster had fewer N-insertions in productive TCRs than the roughly 700-donor mean. The cohort was sequenced for TCR beta chains only, and without alpha or paired-chain data the features that could be detected were limited. Cytomegalovirus status was reported to be diagnosed by the classifier with high specificity and sensitivity in both the original and validation cohorts. A later analysis reported that several top co-occurrence clusters appeared linked to parvovirus B19, influenza, CMV and Epstein-Barr virus. In a later analysis, 15,000 to 20,000 TCR beta sequences were associated with specific HLA alleles at a false discovery rate of 0.05. A group of highly shared sequence variants was considered likely to be a technical artifact of the sequencing pipeline. The presence/absence analyses assumed that sequencing depth was roughly uniform across donors, and that assumption may not be true. Most TCR sequences were seen in very few donors, while some public TCRs were found in many individuals. Correlated functional status among segregating V segments might be attributable to linkage disequilibrium, but an unknown experimental factor could not be ruled out. A later analysis found that most CMV-associated TCR beta chains appeared HLA-restricted, with HLA associations seemingly driven largely by CMV exposure. A further reported finding was that TCR beta sequences accurately predicted the HLA-A and HLA-B alleles for most subjects in the first cohort. Because HLA typing was missing for some donors at each locus, association tests included only the typed subset.

The cohort was made up of approximately 700 healthy bone marrow donors. Cohort members were all nominally healthy when sampled, although unrecorded immune exposures were likely present. Of the roughly 720 cohort members, roughly 300 had positive CMV serostatus and 350 to 450 had negative CMV serostatus, and CMV serostatus was not recorded for the donor. Each donor provided a peripheral blood sample, and peripheral blood mononuclear cells were used for TCR beta sequencing. Genomic DNA was extracted from the blood cell samples with the Qiagen DNeasy Blood Extraction Kit. The method behind the library was the immunoSEQ multiplex PCR assay. For the multiplex PCR, a mixture combining 60 forward primers for TCR Vbeta segments and 13 reverse primers for TCR Jbeta segments was used. Amplification of the CDR3 region of rearranged TCR beta genes was performed with a multiplex PCR assay on genomic DNA. On the Illumina HiSeq System, the amplified TCR beta libraries were sequenced as 87-base-pair reads. The paper's data handling went like this. A later analysis counted about 82 million unique TCR beta chains across the 700 or so repertoires, and around 9.9 million of these chains were shared by at least two donors. Raw reads were error-corrected and collapsed into unique sequences with a nearest-neighbor algorithm that merged closely related sequences to remove PCR and sequencing errors. Alignment of CDR3 sequences to IMGT reference sequences was used to assign V, D and J gene segments. For a sequence to be retained, a match of at least six nucleotides to both a V gene segment and a J gene segment was required. A rearrangement counted as productive if the CDR3 had no stop codons and remained in frame with V and J, and every other rearrangement counted as non-productive. CDR3 was defined by IMGT convention, running from the second conserved V-encoded cysteine to the conserved J-encoded phenylalanine. In an earlier analysis of around 640 of the donors, sequences lacking an unambiguous match to a single V gene segment were excluded. An earlier analysis of several hundred of the donors called V segments functional above 56.7% productive rearrangements and segregating when the between-donor standard deviation exceeded 5%. A statistical classification framework was built for diagnosing cytomegalovirus status from the catalog of TCR beta chain sequences. V and J gene assignment, in a later analysis, came from comparing TCR nucleotide sequences with IMGT/GENE-DB human TR gene sequences. A later analysis assigned CDR3 sequences and most-parsimonious VDJ recombination scenarios with the TCRdist pipeline. In a later analysis, every TCR beta chain was defined by the combination of its CDR3 amino acid sequence and its V-gene family, and reads without a unique V-gene family were dropped. A later analysis removed several hundred highly shared, low-generation-probability nucleotide sequences to deal with suspected cross-contamination and a sequencing artifact. In a later analysis, a clonal expansion index for each public chain was calculated from normalized within-repertoire ranks of inferred template counts. In a later analysis, generation probabilities were computed using a VDJ recombination model fitted to out-of-frame rearrangements, and the results were checked against IGoR. A later analysis scored TCR-TCR, TCR-HLA and TCR-CMV co-occurrence with hypergeometric tests, applying a repertoire-size bias correction to TCR pairs. In a later analysis, false discovery rates were estimated by permuting HLA or CMV assignments 20 times. A later analysis grouped co-occurring TCRs with DBSCAN, adding TCRdist sequence similarity when clustering within HLA-allele-positive subsets. Repertoires with fewer than 30,000 or more than 120,000 public chains, plus five repertoires with anomalous nucleotide sharing, were excluded from co-occurrence clustering. TCRdb stores this immuneACCESS table with in-frame sequences only. Part of the clones is absent; in the studies checked, under half of the shortfall reflects unresolved V genes, and no reason is known for the rest. That table supplies the V and J calls and clone size; D and trimming were determined from the DNA. The sample profile shows some 130,000 clones; 80% of them were found once. The ten largest clones take up about 4.4% of the sample.

As encoded in the germline V gene, CDR1 is SGHAT while CDR2 is FQNNGV. Including the terminal cysteine and phenylalanine, the CDR3 comprises 16 residues. The read is trimmed to its CDR3 DNA, 48 bases read in frame from base 1. Trimming costs V 5 bases and J 0 bases, and their ends lie 14 bases apart. A word on this clone: There is no known antigen for this receptor. Base qualities are not provided; no much larger clone lies one nucleotide away.

This receptor chain uses TRBV11-2 and TRBJ1-3; matching of 6 bases hints at TRBD1 as the D gene. The sequenced sample was PBMCs. The clonotype was recovered from a man between 25 and 39 years old in good health. The CDR3 reads CASSPWGQNSGNTIYF. The nucleotides are TGTGCCAGCAGCCCTTGGGGGCAGAACTCTGGAAACACCATATATTTT.